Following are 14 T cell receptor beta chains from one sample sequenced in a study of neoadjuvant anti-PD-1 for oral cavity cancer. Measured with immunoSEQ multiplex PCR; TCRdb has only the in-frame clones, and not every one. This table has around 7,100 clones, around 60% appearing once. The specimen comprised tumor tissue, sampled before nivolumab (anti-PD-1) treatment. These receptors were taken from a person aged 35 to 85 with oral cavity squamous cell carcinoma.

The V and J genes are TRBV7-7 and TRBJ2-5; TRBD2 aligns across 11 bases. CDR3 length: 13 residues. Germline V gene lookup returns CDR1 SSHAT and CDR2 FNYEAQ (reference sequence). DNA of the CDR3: TGTAGTAGCGGGGGGGACTTCCCAGAGACCCAGTACTTC. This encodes CSSGGDFPETQYF.

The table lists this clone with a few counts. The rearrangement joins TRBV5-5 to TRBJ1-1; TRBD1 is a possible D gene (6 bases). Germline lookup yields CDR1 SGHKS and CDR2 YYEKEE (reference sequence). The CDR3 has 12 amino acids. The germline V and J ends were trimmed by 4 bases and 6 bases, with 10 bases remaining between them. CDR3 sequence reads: CASSHSGAEAFF. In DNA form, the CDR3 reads TGTGCCAGCAGCCACTCAGGGGCTGAAGCTTTCTTT.

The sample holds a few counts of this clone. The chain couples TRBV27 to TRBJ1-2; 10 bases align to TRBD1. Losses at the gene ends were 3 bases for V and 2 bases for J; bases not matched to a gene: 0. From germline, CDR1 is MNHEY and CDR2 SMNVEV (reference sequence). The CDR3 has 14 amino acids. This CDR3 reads CASSLGQGNYGYTF. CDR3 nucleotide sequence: TGTGCCAGCAGTTTGGGACAGGGGAACTATGGCTACACCTTC.

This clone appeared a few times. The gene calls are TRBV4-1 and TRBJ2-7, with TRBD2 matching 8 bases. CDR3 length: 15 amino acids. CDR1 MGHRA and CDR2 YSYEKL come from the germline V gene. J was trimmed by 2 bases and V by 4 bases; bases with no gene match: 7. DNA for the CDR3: TGCGCCAGCAGCCCCCCGCTAGCGGGTCCCTACGAGCAGTACTTC. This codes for CASSPPLAGPYEQYF.

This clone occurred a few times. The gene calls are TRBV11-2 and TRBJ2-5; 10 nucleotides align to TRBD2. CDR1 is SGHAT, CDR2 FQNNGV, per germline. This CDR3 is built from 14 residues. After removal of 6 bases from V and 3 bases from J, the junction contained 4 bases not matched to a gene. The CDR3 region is CASSFGLAEETQYF. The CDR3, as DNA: TGTGCCAGCAGTTTCGGACTAGCGGAAGAGACCCAGTACTTC. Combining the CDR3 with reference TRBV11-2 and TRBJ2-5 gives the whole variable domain EAGVAQSPRYKIIEKRQSVAFWCNPISGHATLYWYQQILGQGPKLLIQFQNNGVVDDSQLPKDRFSAERLKGVDSTLKIQPAKLEDSAVYLCASSFGLAEETQYFGPGTRLLVL.

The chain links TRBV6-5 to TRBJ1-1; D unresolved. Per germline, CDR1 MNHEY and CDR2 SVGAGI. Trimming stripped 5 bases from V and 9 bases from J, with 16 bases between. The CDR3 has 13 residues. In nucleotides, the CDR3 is TGTGCCAGCAGTCCCCCTTCCCACTCCAAAGCTTTCTTT. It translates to CASSPPSHSKAFF.

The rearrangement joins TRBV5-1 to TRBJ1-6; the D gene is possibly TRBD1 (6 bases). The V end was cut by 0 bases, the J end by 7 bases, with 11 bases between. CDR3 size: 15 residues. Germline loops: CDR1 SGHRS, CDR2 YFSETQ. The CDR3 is CASSLDGRGNSPLHF. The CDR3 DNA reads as TGCGCCAGCAGCTTGGATGGCAGGGGCAATTCACCCCTCCACTTT.

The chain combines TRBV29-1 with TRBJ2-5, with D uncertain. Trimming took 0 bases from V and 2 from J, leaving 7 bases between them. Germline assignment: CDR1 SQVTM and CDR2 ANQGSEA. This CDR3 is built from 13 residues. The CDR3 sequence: CSVEEARQETQYF. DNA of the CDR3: TGCAGCGTTGAAGAAGCACGACAAGAGACCCAGTACTTC.

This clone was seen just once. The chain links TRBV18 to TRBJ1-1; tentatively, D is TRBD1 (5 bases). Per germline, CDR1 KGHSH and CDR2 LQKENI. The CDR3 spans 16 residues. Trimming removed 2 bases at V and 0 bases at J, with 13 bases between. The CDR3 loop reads CASSPSNRDLNTEAFF. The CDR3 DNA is TGTGCCAGCTCACCATCTAATAGGGACTTGAACACTGAAGCTTTCTTT.

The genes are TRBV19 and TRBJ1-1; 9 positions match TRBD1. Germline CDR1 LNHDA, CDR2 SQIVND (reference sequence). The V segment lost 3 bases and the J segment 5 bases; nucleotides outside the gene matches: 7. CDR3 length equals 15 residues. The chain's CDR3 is CASSISTGGWTEAFF. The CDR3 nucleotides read TGTGCCAGTAGTATTTCTACAGGGGGCTGGACTGAAGCTTTCTTT.

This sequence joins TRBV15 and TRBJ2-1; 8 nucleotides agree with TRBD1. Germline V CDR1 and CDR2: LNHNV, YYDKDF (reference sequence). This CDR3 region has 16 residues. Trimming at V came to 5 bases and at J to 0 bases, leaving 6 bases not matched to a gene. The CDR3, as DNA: TGTGCCACCAGCTATGGGACAGGCAGCTCCTACAATGAGCAGTTCTTC. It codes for CATSYGTGSSYNEQFF.

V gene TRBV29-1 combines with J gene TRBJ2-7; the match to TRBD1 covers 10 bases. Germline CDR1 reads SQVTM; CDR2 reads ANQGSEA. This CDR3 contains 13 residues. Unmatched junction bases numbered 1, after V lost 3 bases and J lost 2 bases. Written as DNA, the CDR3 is TGCAGCGTTGAGGGACAGGGGCCCTACGAGCAGTACTTC. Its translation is CSVEGQGPYEQYF.

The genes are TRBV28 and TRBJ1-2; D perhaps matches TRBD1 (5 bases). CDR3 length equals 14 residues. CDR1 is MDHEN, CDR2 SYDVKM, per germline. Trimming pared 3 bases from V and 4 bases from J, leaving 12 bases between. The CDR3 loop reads CASSFVGGTYGYTF. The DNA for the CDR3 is TGTGCCAGCAGTTTCGTCGGGGGGACCTATGGCTACACCTTC.

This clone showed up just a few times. CDR3 residues: CASSITTAGGQYGYTF. The CDR3, as DNA: TGTGCCAGCAGTATAACCACTGCAGGGGGCCAGTATGGCTACACCTTC. The chain employs TRBV27 and TRBJ1-2; 8 nucleotides align to TRBD1. V was clipped by 5 bases and J by 5 bases; unmatched bases: 13. The CDR3 totals 16 residues. Germline V gives CDR1 MNHEY, CDR2 SMNVEV (reference sequence).